This T cell receptor beta chain was identified during a study of blood T cells in healthy people across ages. The junction had 18 bases not matched to a gene; V was cut back by 5 bases and J by 4 bases. CDR3 size: 18 residues. The germline gives CDR1 SGHTA, CDR2 FQGNSA. Every participating donor contributed roughly 9.6 milliliters of peripheral blood through a draw. PCR was performed a second time for roughly 7 to 11 cycles using a sample-barcoded 5' primer and a J-beta primer mix. Each cDNA molecule was tagged by a template-switch adaptor with 12 random nucleotides. From the 5' RACE reads, TCRdb called clonotypes with MiXCR, one entry per CDR3 protein. This sample has just under 550,000 distinct CDR3 sequences; less than 25% occur once, and the top ten carry approximately 10%. This sample was also put to use in a study of T cells of mothers and their children. That investigation notes: The study recruited a few healthy Caucasian mothers and their six children as donors. The yield was over 9 million TCR beta CDR3 reads from each mother and approximately 3 million from each child.

This receptor was identified in a boy aged 5-17 years in good health. Sequencing was performed on blood. This rearrangement joins TRBV7-2 to TRBJ2-3; 7 nucleotides align to TRBD2. The CDR3 region has the DNA TGTGCCAGCAGCCTCCTGCCGAGTTGGCGGGAGACAGCAGATACGCAGTATTTT. Amino acid sequence: CASSLLPSWRETADTQYF. The full variable domain, its missing parts supplied by reference TRBV7-2 and TRBJ2-3, is GAGVSQSPSNKVTEKGKDVELRCDPISGHTALYWYRQSLGQGLEFLIYFQGNSAPDKSGLPSDRFSAERTGGSVSTLTIQRTQQEDSAVYLCASSLLPSWRETADTQYFGPGTRLTVL.